This T cell receptor beta chain comes out of a study of CD8 T cells in ankylosing spondylitis. Study findings and constraints: Characteristic of ankylosing spondylitis blood, it appeared, was a TCR beta motif comprising roughly 8 highly homologous variants.

CDR1 SGHRS and CDR2 YFSETQ come from the germline V gene. V lost 2 bases to trimming and J lost 4 bases, with 7 bases between them. The CDR3 is 13 amino acids. TCRdb processed the 5' RACE reads anew with MiXCR; each CDR3 protein has one entry. The sample has 350,000 to 450,000 distinct CDR3 sequences, roughly 26% seen once. Note on this clonotype: Antigen: not known.

The specimen sequenced was blood, either unsorted or a sorted T cell fraction (not recorded which). The V and J genes are TRBV5-1 and TRBJ2-1; no definite D call. The receptor comes from a male donor with ankylosing spondylitis. CDR3 sequence reads: CASSFRDYNEQFF. The CDR3 DNA reads TGCGCCAGCAGCTTTAGGGATTACAATGAGCAGTTCTTC.